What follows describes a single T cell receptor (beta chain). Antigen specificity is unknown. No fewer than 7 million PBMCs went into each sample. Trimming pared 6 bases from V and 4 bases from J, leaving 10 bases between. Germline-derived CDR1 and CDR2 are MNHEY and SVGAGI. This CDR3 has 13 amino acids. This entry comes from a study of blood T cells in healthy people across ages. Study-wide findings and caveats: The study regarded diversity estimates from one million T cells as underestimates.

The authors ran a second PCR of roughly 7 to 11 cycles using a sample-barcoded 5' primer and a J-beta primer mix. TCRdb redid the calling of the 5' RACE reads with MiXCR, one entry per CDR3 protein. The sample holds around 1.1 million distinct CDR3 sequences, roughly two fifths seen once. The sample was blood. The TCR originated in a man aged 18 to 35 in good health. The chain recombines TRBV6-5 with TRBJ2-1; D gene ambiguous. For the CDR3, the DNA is TGTGCCAGCAGGAGTGCTGTATACAATGAGCAGTTCTTC. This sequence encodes CASRSAVYNEQFF.